Included here is one T cell receptor beta chain sequence, with context. Its antigen is as yet unknown. After removal of 0 bases from V and 3 bases from J, the junction contained 8 bases not matched to a gene. Germline CDR1 is LGHNA and CDR2 is YNFKEQ. The CDR3 length is 19 residues. These data are taken from a study of cytomegalovirus exposure and HLA in healthy donors. Study conclusions and caveats: First-cohort TCR clusters tended to co-occur in the 130 or so validation repertoires, a later analysis found.

Only in-frame clones appear in the TCRdb table, and some are missing; sequencing was by immunoSEQ multiplex PCR. The data contain about 260,000 clones, around 90% of them singletons. The chain uses TRBV4-2 and TRBJ2-3, with 14 bases matching TRBD2. The clonotype originates from a woman in her 30s in good health and CMV-seronegative. The sample was PBMCs. The CDR3 DNA follows: TGTGCCAGCAGCCAAGATCGGGGGACTAGCGGGAGAGGGACAGATACGCAGTATTTT. Protein: CASSQDRGTSGRGTDTQYF.